This T cell receptor beta chain was identified during a study of T cell repertoires in cytomegalovirus infection. Only a few counts were recorded for this clonotype. Its antigen is unidentified. The ends were cut back, 0 bases at V and 2 bases at J, with 12 bases in the middle. The CDR3 length is 16 residues. The germline CDR1 and CDR2 sequences are LGHNA and YSLEER. TCRdb ran MiXCR on the reads and lists one entry per CDR3 protein. This table has approximately 1,000,000 distinct CDR3 sequences, around 30% appearing once. The receptor was derived from a human donor in good health (CMV status not recorded). Some clones in this sample may be carry-over from other donors' samples. This material consisted of cultured CD8+ T cells from PBMCs, taken from culture after CMV antigen stimulation. This chain joins TRBV4-3 and TRBJ2-3; a possible D gene is TRBD1 (6 bases). The CDR3 coding sequence is TGCGCCAGCAGCCAAGAGTGGGGACACCTCACAGATACGCAGTATTTT. This encodes CASSQEWGHLTDTQYF.